This TCR beta chain comes out of a study of identical twins. Broader study findings: For out-of-frame alpha sequences shared by twins, low generation probability was in excess. Models predicted too little out-of-frame TCR alpha sharing in monozygotic twins.

This CDR3 has 15 amino acids. Per the germline V gene, CDR1 is SGHTA and CDR2 is FQGNSA. This clonotype has a count of ten or more. Its antigen is currently unknown. Mismatch with germline at one junction end may stem from a read error. TCRdb independently ran MiXCR on the 5' RACE reads; one entry per CDR3 protein. The data contain around 370,000 distinct CDR3 sequences, 8.5% to 10% of them seen just once; the ten biggest clones take up roughly 8.7%. The genes are TRBV7-2 and TRBJ2-3, with TRBD2 identical over 11 bases. This clonotype was obtained from a woman between 45 and 60 years old in good health. The sample comprised naive T cells sorted from blood. CDR3 sequence reads: CASSVAGGGADTQYF. The CDR3, as DNA: TGTGCCAGCAGCGTAGCGGGGGGGGGAGCAGATACGCAGTATTTT. The whole variable domain, remainder taken from reference TRBV7-2 and TRBJ2-3, is GAGVSQSPSNKVTEKGKDVELRCDPISGHTALYWYRQSLGQGLEFLIYFQGNSAPDKSGLPSDRFSAERTGGSVSTLTIQRTQQEDSAVYLCASSVAGGGADTQYFGPGTRLTVL.